This TCR beta chain originates from a study of T cells expressing NK-cell markers (dated by TCRdb to 2020 to 2022). About the full investigation: In sorted CD3+CD56+NKG2C+, CD3+CD56+NKG2C- and CD3+CD56-NKG2C+ T-cell subsets from eight donors, TCR beta-chain repertoires were profiled. Of the eight sequenced donors, seven were found to be HCMV-seropositive and one was found to be HCMV-seronegative. Libraries were sequenced as 2 x 150 bp reads on Illumina HiSeq 2000/2500, MiSeq or NextSeq. The study sequenced eight donors, all healthy volunteers chosen at random: three men and five women.

Here is what the overall study found, with its caveats: Whether the expanded NKG2C-expressing T cell clones were specific for HCMV antigens was left unclear. In several donors, the dominant CD3+CD56+NKG2C+ clonotypes were found to rank among the top 10 CD8+ clonotypes and to make up about 1.0-7.5% of CD8+ T cells. Those dominant clonotypes were again the most abundant among CD3+CD56-NKG2C+ cells in a handful of donors, at about 25-60.1%.

Taken from cysteine to phenylalanine, the CDR3 has 16 residues. No nucleotide data were recorded. The germline V gene gives CDR1 as SGHRS and CDR2 as YFSETQ. With respect to this clonotype: The specificity of this receptor is unknown.

HCMV serostatus was determined by detecting HCMV-specific IgG in serum with a commercial ELISA kit. Ficoll density gradient centrifugation was used to isolate peripheral blood mononuclear cells from blood. Reads for this sample came from an Illumina HiSeq 2000. 5'RACE template switching, by which a universal primer site and unique molecular identifiers were added, was used to make TCR beta cDNA libraries. cDNA synthesis was primed from the TCR beta constant segment and was followed by two successive PCR amplification steps. For the original study's pipeline: MIGEC handled demultiplexing of the reads and grouping by UMI, while MiTCR was used to assemble and quantify clonotypes. Only TCR cDNA sequences supported by at least two reads were kept to exclude erroneous sequences. The tcR package was used for downstream repertoire analysis, and clonotypes were matched across fractions by CDR3 nucleotide sequence plus V segment. Antigen specificity was annotated against VDJdb with VDJmatch, allowing one amino acid substitution in CDR3. TCRdb reprocessed the reads, reporting each CDR3 protein sequence once and no DNA. The V and J calls reflect TCRdb's pipeline rather than the authors' work. The sample has 300,000 to 500,000 distinct CDR3 sequences on record. Clones ranked in the top ten supply about 11% of the sample.

The sequence was obtained from a woman between 45 and 65 years old in good health. Donor details come from another sample of the same person, matched by shared clones. This sequence uses TRBV5-1 and TRBJ1-4; TCRdb calls TRBD1, which cannot be checked without DNA. Sequencing used blood T cells: a sorted CD56 or NKG2C T cell subset, CD4+ or CD8+ T cells, or bulk PBMC T cells (not recorded which). The CDR3 protein sequence reads: CASSLALGGEREKLFF.